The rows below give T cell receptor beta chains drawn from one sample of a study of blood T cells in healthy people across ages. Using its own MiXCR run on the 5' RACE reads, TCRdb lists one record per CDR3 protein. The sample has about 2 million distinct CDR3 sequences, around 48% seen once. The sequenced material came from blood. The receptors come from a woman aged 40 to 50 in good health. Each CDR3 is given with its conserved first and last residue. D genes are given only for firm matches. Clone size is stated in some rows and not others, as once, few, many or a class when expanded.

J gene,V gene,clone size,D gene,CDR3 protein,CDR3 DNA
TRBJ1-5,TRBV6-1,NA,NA,CASSEGRAGNQPQHF,TGTGCCAGCAGTGAAGGGAGAGCGGGCAATCAGCCCCAGCATTTT
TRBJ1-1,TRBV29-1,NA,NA,CSGGVSNTEAFF,TGCAGCGGGGGGGTCTCGAACACTGAAGCTTTCTTT
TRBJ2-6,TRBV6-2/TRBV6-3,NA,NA,CASRKTANNVLTF,TGTGCCAGCAGAAAGACCGCGAACAACGTCCTGACTTTC
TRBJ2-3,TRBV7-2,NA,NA,CASSKPQGDPHTDTQYF,TGTGCCAGCAGCAAGCCACAGGGAGACCCGCACACAGATACGCAGTATTTT
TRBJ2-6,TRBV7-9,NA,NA,CASSLGGYGGANVLTF,TGTGCCAGCAGCTTAGGAGGGTATGGTGGGGCCAACGTCCTGACTTTC
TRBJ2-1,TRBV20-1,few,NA,CSASLPGYNEQFF,TGCAGTGCTAGTCTGCCCGGGTACAATGAGCAGTTCTTC
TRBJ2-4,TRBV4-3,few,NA,CASSQEGTRKNIQYF,TGCGCCAGCAGCCAAGAAGGGACCAGAAAAAACATTCAGTACTTC
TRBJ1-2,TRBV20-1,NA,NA,CSASSWGYTF,TGCAGTGCTAGTAGCTGGGGCTACACCTTC
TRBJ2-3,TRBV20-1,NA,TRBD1,CSARAAGQGGTDTQYF,TGCAGTGCTAGAGCCGCCGGACAGGGAGGCACAGATACGCAGTATTTT
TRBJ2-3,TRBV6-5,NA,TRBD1,CASSYSTGLTDTQYF,TGTGCCAGCAGTTACTCGACAGGGCTGACAGATACGCAGTATTTT
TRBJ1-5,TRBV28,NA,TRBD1,CAGQGTNQPQHF,TGTGCCGGACAGGGGACCAATCAGCCCCAGCATTTT
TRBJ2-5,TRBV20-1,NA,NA,CSARERQVGAETQYF,TGCAGTGCTAGAGAAAGGCAGGTCGGCGCAGAGACCCAGTACTTC
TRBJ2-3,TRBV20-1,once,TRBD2,CSAIAGAPAGTQYF,TGCAGTGCTATAGCGGGGGCCCCAGCTGGTACGCAGTATTTT
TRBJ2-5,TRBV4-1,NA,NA,CASSQDPDDISETQYF,TGCGCCAGCAGCCAAGATCCCGATGACATTTCGGAGACCCAGTACTTC